This TCR beta chain came from a study of patients and donors after allogeneic stem cell transplantation (dated by TCRdb to the early 2020s). Of note for this clonotype: Its antigen is currently not known. Base quality data are lacking; no much larger clone is found one base away.

The CDR3, from cysteine to phenylalanine, totals 14 residues. Of all the DNA, just the CDR3 is kept, 42 bases in frame from base 1. Germline trimming: 5 bases from V, 6 bases from J; junction bases outside gene matches: 9. CDR1 and CDR2 (MNHEY, SVGEGT) derive from the germline V gene. Library construction relied on RT-PCR. Sequenced on a NextSeq 550. TCRdb reprocessed the public reads (quality trimming at Q25 with fastp, clone calling with MiXCR) and kept in-frame beta chains. Each CDR3 protein appears once, grouped with its most common genes and DNA. The sample table contains about 150,000 distinct CDR3 sequences; only one count was recorded for approximately 35% of them. The ten most abundant clones make up 50% of the sample.

The origin of this receptor is a human donor who was either an allogeneic HSCT recipient or a stem cell or donor lymphocyte infusion donor (not recorded which). It is not recorded whose cells these are; they may come from a transplant donor. Source material: blood, either unsorted or a sorted T cell fraction (not recorded which). Recombination joined TRBV6-2 or TRBV6-3 with TRBJ1-1; TRBD1 matches 7 bases in the middle. CDR3 protein: CASSPSDRIAEAFF. The DNA is as follows: TGTGCCAGCAGTCCTTCGGACAGGATCGCTGAAGCTTTCTTT.